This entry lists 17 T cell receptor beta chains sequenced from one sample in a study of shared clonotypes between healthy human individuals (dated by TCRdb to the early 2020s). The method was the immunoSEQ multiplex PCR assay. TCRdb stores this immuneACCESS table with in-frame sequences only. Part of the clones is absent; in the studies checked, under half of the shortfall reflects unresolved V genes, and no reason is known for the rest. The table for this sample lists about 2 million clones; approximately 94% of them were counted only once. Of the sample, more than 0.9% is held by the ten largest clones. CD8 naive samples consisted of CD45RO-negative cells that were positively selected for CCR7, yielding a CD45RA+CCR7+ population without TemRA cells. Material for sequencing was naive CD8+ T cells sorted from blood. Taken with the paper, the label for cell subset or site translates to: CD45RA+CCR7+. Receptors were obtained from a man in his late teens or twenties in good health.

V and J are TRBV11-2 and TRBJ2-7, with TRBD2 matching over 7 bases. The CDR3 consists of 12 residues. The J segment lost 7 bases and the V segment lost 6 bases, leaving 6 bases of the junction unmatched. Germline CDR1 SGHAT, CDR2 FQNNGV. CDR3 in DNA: TGTGCCAGCAGACAGCGGGGCCCGGAGCAGTACTTC. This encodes CASRQRGPEQYF. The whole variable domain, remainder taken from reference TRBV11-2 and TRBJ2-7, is EAGVAQSPRYKIIEKRQSVAFWCNPISGHATLYWYQQILGQGPKLLIQFQNNGVVDDSQLPKDRFSAERLKGVDSTLKIQPAKLEDSAVYLCASRQRGPEQYFGPGTRLTVT.

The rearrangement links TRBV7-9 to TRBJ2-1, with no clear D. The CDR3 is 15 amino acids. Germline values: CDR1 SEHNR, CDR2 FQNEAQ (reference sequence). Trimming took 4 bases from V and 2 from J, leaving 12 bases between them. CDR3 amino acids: CASSSPRTAYNEQFF. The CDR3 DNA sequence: TGTGCCAGCAGCTCTCCCCGGACCGCCTACAATGAGCAGTTCTTC.

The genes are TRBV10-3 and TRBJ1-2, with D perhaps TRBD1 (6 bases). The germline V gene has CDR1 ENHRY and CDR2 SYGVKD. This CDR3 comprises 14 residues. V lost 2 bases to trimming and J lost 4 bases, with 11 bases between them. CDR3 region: CAISEPGGRYGYTF. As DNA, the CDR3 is TGTGCCATCAGTGAGCCGGGGGGGCGCTATGGCTACACCTTC.

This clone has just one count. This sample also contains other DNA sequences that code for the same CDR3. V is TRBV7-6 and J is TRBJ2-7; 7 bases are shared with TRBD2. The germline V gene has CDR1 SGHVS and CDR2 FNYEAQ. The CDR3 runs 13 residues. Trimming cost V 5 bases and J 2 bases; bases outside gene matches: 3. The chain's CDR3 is CASSLGGTYEQYF. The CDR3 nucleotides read TGTGCCAGCAGCCTGGGAGGGACCTACGAGCAGTACTTC. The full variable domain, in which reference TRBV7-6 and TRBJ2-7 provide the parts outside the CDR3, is GAGVSQSPRYKVTKRGQDVALRCDPISGHVSLYWYRQALGQGPEFLTYFNYEAQQDKSGLPNDRFSAERPEGSISTLTIQRTEQRDSAMYRCASSLGGTYEQYFGPGTRLTVT.

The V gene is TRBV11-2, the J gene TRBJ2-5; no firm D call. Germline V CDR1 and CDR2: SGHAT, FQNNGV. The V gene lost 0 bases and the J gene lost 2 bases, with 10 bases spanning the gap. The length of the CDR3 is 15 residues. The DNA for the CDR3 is TGTGCCAGCAGCTTAGACTCGCTGGGTCAAGAGACCCAGTACTTC. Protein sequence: CASSLDSLGQETQYF. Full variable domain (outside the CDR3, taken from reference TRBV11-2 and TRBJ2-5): EAGVAQSPRYKIIEKRQSVAFWCNPISGHATLYWYQQILGQGPKLLIQFQNNGVVDDSQLPKDRFSAERLKGVDSTLKIQPAKLEDSAVYLCASSLDSLGQETQYFGPGTRLLVL.

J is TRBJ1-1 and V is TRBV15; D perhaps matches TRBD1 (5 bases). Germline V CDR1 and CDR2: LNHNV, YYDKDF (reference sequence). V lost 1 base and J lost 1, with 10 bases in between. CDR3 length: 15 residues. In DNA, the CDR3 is TGTGCCACCAGCAGAGCAAGACAGTCGAACACTGAAGCTTTCTTT. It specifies CATSRARQSNTEAFF.

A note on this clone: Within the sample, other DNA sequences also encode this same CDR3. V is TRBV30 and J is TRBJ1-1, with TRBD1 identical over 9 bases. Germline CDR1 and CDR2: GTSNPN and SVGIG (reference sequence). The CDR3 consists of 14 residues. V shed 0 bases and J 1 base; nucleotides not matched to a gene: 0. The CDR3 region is CAWSVGQGNTEAFF. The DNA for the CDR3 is TGTGCCTGGAGTGTGGGACAGGGGAACACTGAAGCTTTCTTT.

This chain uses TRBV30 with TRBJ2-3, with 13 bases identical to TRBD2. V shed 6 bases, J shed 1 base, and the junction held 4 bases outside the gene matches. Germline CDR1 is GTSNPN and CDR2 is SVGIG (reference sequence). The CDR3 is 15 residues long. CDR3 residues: CACSGTSGGTDTQYF. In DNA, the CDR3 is TGTGCCTGTTCCGGGACTAGCGGGGGCACAGATACGCAGTATTTT. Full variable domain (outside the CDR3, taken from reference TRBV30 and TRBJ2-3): SQTIHQWPATLVQPVGSPLSLECTVEGTSNPNLYWYRQAAGRGLQLLFYSVGIGQISSEVPQNLSASRPQDRQFILSSKKLLLSDSGFYLCACSGTSGGTDTQYFGPGTRLTVL.

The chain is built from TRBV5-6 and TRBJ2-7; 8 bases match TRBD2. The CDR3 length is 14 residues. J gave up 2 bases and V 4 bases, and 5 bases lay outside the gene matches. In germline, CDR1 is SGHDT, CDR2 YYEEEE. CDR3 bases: TGTGCCAGCAGCGTTAGCGGGAATGCCTACGAGCAGTACTTC. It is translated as CASSVSGNAYEQYF.

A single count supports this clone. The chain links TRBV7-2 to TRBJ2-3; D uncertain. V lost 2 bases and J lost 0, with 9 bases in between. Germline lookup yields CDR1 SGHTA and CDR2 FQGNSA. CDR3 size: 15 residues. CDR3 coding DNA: TGTGCCAGCAGCTTATACGTTCAGAGCACAGATACGCAGTATTTT. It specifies CASSLYVQSTDTQYF.

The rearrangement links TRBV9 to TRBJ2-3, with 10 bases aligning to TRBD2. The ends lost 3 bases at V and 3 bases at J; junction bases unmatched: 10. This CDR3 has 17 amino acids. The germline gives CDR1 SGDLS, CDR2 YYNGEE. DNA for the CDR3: TGTGCCAGCAGCGACCCCATTCTAGCGGGAGAAACAGATACGCAGTATTTT. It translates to CASSDPILAGETDTQYF.

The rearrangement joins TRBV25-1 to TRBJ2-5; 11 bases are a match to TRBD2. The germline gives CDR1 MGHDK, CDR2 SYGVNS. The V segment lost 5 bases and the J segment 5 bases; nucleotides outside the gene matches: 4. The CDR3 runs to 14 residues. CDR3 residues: CASSTSGGPETQYF. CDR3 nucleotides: TGTGCCAGCAGTACTAGCGGGGGCCCGGAGACCCAGTACTTC. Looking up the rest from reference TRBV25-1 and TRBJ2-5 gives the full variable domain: EADIYQTPRYLVIGTGKKITLECSQTMGHDKMYWYQQDPGMELHLIHYSYGVNSTEKGDLSSESTVSRIRTEHFPLTLESARPSHTSQYLCASSTSGGPETQYFGPGTRLLVL.

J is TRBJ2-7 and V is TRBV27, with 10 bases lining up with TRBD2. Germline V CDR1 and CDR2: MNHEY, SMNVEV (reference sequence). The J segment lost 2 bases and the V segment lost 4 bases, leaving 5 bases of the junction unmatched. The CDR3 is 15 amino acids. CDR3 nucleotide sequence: TGTGCCAGCAGTTCGGGACTAGCGCAAACCTACGAGCAGTACTTC. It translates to CASSSGLAQTYEQYF.

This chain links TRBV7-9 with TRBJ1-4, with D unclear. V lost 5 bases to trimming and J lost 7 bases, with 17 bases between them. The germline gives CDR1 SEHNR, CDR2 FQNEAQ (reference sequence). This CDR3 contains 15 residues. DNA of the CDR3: TGTGCCAGCAGCCACCCCGGGGAGTGGATTGAAAAACTGTTTTTT. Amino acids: CASSHPGEWIEKLFF.

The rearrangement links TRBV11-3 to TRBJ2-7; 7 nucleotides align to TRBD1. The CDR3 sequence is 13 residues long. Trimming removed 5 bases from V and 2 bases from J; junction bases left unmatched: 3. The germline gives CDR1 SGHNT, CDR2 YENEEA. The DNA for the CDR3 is TGTGCCAGCAGCACTGGGACAGCCTACGAGCAGTACTTC. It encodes CASSTGTAYEQYF.

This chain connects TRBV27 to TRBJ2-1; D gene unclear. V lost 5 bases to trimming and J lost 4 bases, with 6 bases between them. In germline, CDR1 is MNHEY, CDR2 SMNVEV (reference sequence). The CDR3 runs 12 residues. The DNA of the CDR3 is TGTGCCAGCAGTACTAATTACAATGAGCAGTTCTTC. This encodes CASSTNYNEQFF.

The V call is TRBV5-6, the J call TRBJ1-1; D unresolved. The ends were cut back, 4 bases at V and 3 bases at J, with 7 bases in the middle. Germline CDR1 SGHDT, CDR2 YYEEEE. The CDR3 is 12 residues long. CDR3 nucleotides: TGTGCCAGCAGCCTCGTTTACACTGAAGCTTTCTTT. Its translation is CASSLVYTEAFF.